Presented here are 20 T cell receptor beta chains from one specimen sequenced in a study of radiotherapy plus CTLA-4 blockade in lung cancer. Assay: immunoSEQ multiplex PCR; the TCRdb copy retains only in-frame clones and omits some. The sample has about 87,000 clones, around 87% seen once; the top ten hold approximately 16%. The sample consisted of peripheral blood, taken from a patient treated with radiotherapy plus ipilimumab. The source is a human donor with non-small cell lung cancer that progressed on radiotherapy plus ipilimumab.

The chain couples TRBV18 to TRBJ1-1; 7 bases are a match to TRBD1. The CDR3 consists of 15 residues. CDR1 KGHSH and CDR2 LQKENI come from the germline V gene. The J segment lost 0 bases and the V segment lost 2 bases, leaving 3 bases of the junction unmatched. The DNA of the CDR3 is TGTGCCAGCTCACCAACAGGGGTTCTGAACACTGAAGCTTTCTTT. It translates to CASSPTGVLNTEAFF.

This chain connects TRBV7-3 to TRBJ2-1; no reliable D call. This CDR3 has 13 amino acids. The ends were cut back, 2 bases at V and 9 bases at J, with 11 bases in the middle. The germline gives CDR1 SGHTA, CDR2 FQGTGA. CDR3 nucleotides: TGTGCCAGCAGCTTACTAGTCGTTGGTGAGCAGTTCTTC. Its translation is CASSLLVVGEQFF.

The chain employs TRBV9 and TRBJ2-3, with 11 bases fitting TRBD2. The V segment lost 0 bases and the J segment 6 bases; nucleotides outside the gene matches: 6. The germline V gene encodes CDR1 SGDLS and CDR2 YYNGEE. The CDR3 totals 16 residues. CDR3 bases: TGTGCCAGCAGCGTAGGGCTAGCGGGGGGTGAGGATACGCAGTATTTT. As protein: CASSVGLAGGEDTQYF.

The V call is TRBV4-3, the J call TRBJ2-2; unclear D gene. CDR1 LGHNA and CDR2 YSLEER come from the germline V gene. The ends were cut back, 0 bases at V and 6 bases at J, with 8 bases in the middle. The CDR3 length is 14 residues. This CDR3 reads CASSQERWAGELFF. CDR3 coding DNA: TGCGCCAGCAGCCAAGAACGGTGGGCCGGGGAGCTGTTTTTT.

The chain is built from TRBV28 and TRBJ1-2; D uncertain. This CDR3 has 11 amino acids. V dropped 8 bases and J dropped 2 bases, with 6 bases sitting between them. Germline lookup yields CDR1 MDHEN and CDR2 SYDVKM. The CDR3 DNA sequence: TGTGCCAGCGCAGGAAACTATGGCTACACCTTC. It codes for CASAGNYGYTF.

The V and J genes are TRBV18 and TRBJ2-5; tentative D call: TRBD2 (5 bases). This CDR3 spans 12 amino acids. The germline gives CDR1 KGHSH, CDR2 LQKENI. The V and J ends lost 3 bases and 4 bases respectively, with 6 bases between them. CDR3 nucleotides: TGTGCCAGCTCACCGGCGGGAGAGACCCAGTACTTC. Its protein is CASSPAGETQYF.

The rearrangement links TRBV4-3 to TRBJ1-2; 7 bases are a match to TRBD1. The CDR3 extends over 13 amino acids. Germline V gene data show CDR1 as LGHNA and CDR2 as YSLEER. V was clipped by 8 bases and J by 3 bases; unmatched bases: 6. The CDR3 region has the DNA TGCGCCAGCGGGGACAGTCAAGACTATGGCTACACCTTC. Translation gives CASGDSQDYGYTF.

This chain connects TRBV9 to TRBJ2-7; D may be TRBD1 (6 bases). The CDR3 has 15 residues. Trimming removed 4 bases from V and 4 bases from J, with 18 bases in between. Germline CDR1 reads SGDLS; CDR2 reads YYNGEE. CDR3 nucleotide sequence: TGTGCCAGCAGCCTTACCGGGACACCTTCTTACGAGCAGTACTTC. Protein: CASSLTGTPSYEQYF.

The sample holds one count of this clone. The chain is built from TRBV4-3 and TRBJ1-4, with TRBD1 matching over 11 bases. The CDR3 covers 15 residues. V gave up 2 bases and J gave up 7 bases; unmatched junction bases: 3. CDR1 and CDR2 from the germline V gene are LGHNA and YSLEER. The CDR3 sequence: CASSQQGTGGEKLFF. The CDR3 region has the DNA TGCGCCAGCAGCCAACAGGGGACAGGGGGTGAAAAACTGTTTTTT.

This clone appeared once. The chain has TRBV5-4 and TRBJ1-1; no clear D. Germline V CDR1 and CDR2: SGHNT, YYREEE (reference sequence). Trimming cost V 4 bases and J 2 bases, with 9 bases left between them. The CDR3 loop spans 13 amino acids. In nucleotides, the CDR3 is TGTGCCAGCAGCCAGTACAGTAACACTGAAGCTTTCTTT. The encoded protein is CASSQYSNTEAFF.

The chain's CDR3 is CASSATGGQYEQYF. The CDR3 nucleotides are TGTGCCAGCAGCGCGACAGGGGGCCAATACGAGCAGTACTTC. The V gene is TRBV9, the J gene TRBJ2-7; the match to TRBD1 covers 10 bases. There are 14 residues in the CDR3. Germline CDR1 is SGDLS and CDR2 is YYNGEE. Losses at the gene ends were 3 bases for V and 4 bases for J; bases not matched to a gene: 4. The full variable domain, its missing parts supplied by reference TRBV9 and TRBJ2-7, is DSGVTQTPKHLITATGQRVTLRCSPRSGDLSVYWYQQSLDQGLQFLIQYYNGEERAKGNILERFSAQQFPDLHSELNLSSLELGDSALYFCASSATGGQYEQYFGPGTRLTVT.

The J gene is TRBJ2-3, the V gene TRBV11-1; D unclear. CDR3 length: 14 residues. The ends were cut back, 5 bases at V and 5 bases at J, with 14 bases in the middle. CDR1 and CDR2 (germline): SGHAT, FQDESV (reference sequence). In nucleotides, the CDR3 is TGTGCCAGCAGCCCCGAGATATTCGGAGATACGCAGTATTTT. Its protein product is CASSPEIFGDTQYF.

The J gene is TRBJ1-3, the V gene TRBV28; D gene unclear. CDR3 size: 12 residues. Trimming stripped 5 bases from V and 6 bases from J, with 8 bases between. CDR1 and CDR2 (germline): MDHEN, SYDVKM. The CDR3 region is CASSPRENTIYF. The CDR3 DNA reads TGTGCCAGCAGTCCAAGGGAAAACACCATATATTTT.

The DNA for the CDR3 is TGCGCCAGCAGCCAAGATATTCGGGGGGCCCAGTACTTC. Encoded protein: CASSQDIRGAQYF. V and J are TRBV4-3 and TRBJ2-5, with TRBD2 matching over 7 bases. The germline V gene has CDR1 LGHNA and CDR2 YSLEER. The CDR3 length is 13 residues. V lost 0 bases to trimming and J lost 9 bases; unmatched junction nucleotides: 4.

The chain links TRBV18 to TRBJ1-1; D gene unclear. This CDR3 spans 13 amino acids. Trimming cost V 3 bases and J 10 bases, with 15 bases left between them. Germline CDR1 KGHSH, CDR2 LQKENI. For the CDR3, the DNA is TGTGCCAGCTCACCCAGACTCGGAGAGAGAGCTTTCTTT. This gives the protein CASSPRLGERAFF.

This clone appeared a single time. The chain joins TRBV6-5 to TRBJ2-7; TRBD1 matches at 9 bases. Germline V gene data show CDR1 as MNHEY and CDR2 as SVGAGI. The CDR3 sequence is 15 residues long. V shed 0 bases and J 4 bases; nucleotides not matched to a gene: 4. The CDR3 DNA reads TGTGCCAGCAGTTACTCGGGACAGGGAGGGTACGAGCAGTACTTC. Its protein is CASSYSGQGGYEQYF.

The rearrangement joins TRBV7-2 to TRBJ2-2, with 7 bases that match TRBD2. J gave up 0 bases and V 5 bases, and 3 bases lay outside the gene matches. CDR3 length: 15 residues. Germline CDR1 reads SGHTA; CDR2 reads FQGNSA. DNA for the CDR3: TGTGCCAGCAGCCGGGACTATACGAACACCGGGGAGCTGTTTTTT. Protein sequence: CASSRDYTNTGELFF.

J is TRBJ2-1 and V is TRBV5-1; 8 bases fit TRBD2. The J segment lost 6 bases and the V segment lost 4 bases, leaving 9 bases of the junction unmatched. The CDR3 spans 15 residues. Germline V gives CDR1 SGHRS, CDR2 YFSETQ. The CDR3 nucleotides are TGCGCCAGCAGCCCGGGGGGGATAAACTTCAATGAGCAGTTCTTC. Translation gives CASSPGGINFNEQFF. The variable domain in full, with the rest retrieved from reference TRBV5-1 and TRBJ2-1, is KAGVTQTPRYLIKTRGQQVTLSCSPISGHRSVSWYQQTPGQGLQFLFEYFSETQRNKGNFPGRFSGRQFSNSRSEMNVSTLELGDSALYLCASSPGGINFNEQFFGPGTRLTVL.

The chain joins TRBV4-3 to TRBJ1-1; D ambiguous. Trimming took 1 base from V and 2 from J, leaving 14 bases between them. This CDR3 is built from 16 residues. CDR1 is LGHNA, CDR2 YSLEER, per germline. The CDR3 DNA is TGCGCCAGCAGCCAAGGTGCCAGAACTATTAACACTGAAGCTTTCTTT. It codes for CASSQGARTINTEAFF.

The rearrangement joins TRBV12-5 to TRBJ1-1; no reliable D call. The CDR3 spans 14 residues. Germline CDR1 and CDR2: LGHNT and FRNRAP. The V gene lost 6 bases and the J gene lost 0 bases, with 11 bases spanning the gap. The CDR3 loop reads CASGPNILNTEAFF. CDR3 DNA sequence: TGTGCTAGTGGGCCAAACATCCTGAACACTGAAGCTTTCTTT.